These T cell receptor beta chains were read from a single sample in a study of response to subunit inactivated influenza vaccine. TCRdb reprocessed the RT-PCR reads with MiXCR, giving one entry per CDR3 protein. The sample shows some 500,000 distinct CDR3 sequences, 16% of them seen only once. The specimen comprised CD4+ T cells sorted from PBMCs, sampled roughly 24 months after vaccination. Receptors originate from a man aged 50-75 years who received an inactivated influenza vaccine. Both conserved end residues are part of each CDR3. Fields, in order: J gene, V gene, clone size, D gene, CDR3 DNA, CDR3 protein. A D gene is named only where the DNA matches it firmly. Size is stated for part of the rows, as once, few or many counts, or as a class when the clone is expanded.

j_call: TRBJ2-3
v_call: TRBV5-1
clone_size: NA
d_call: TRBD2
cdr3_nt: TGCGCCAGCAGCTTGGACAGCGGGAGGTCAGATACGCAGTATTTT
cdr3_aa: CASSLDSGRSDTQYF

j_call: TRBJ2-1
v_call: TRBV10-3
clone_size: few
d_call: TRBD1
cdr3_nt: TGTGCCATGGGGACAGGAATCTACAATGAGCAGTTCTTC
cdr3_aa: CAMGTGIYNEQFF

j_call: TRBJ2-3
v_call: TRBV20-1
clone_size: NA
d_call: TRBD2
cdr3_nt: TGCAGTGCTAGAGCCCCGGGGGGTACGCAGTATTTT
cdr3_aa: CSARAPGGTQYF

j_call: TRBJ2-7
v_call: TRBV7-2
clone_size: NA
d_call: TRBD1
cdr3_nt: TGTGCCAGCAGCAGGGACAGCCTAAACTACGAGCAGTACTTC
cdr3_aa: CASSRDSLNYEQYF

j_call: TRBJ2-1
v_call: TRBV20-1
clone_size: few
d_call: NA
cdr3_nt: TGCAGTGCTAGACCGGCCCGAGGGGAAATCAATGAGCAGTTCTTC
cdr3_aa: CSARPARGEINEQFF

j_call: TRBJ1-1
v_call: TRBV5-8
clone_size: NA
d_call: NA
cdr3_nt: TGTGCCAGCAGCTTTTGGGCTCTTGGAGACACTGAAGCTTTCTTT
cdr3_aa: CASSFWALGDTEAFF

j_call: TRBJ2-1
v_call: TRBV7-2
clone_size: many
d_call: NA
cdr3_nt: TGTGCCAGCAGTCCGAGCTCCTACAATGAGCAGTTCTTC
cdr3_aa: CASSPSSYNEQFF

j_call: TRBJ2-7
v_call: TRBV5-1
clone_size: NA
d_call: NA
cdr3_nt: TGCGCCAGCAGCTTGGGGTACAGCACCTACGAGCAGTACTTC
cdr3_aa: CASSLGYSTYEQYF

j_call: TRBJ2-2
v_call: TRBV7-2
clone_size: many
d_call: NA
cdr3_nt: TGTGCCAGCAGCTTAGGAGGGGCCGGGGAGCTGTTTTTT
cdr3_aa: CASSLGGAGELFF

j_call: TRBJ2-3
v_call: TRBV4-2
clone_size: many
d_call: TRBD2
cdr3_nt: TGTGCCAGCAGCCAAGGGATGGCGTCGGGACTAGCGGTCACAGATACGCAGTATTTT
cdr3_aa: CASSQGMASGLAVTDTQYF

j_call: TRBJ2-1
v_call: TRBV12-3/TRBV12-4
clone_size: many
d_call: NA
cdr3_nt: TGTGCCAGCAGTTTAAGTGGGGGCACCTACAATGAGCAGTTCTTC
cdr3_aa: CASSLSGGTYNEQFF

j_call: TRBJ2-3
v_call: TRBV12-3/TRBV12-4
clone_size: many
d_call: TRBD1
cdr3_nt: TGTGCCAGCAGTTTAGCGGGACAGCCCACAGATACGCAGTATTTT
cdr3_aa: CASSLAGQPTDTQYF

j_call: TRBJ2-7
v_call: TRBV9
clone_size: few
d_call: NA
cdr3_nt: TGTGCCAGCAGCGTAGCGCCAGCGGAACAGCAGTACTTC
cdr3_aa: CASSVAPAEQQYF

j_call: TRBJ2-5
v_call: TRBV28
clone_size: many
d_call: NA
cdr3_nt: TGTGCCAGCTATTCTACAGGGAAGGGAGAGACCCAGTACTTC
cdr3_aa: CASYSTGKGETQYF

j_call: TRBJ2-1
v_call: TRBV10-3
clone_size: NA
d_call: TRBD1
cdr3_nt: TGTGCCATCAGTACCCTGGGACAGGGAGTTCAGAGCTCCTACAATGAGCAGTTCTTC
cdr3_aa: CAISTLGQGVQSSYNEQFF

j_call: TRBJ2-1
v_call: TRBV30
clone_size: NA
d_call: NA
cdr3_nt: TGTGCCTGGAGTGTGGAGGGGACGAGCTCCTACAATGAGCAGTTCTTC
cdr3_aa: CAWSVEGTSSYNEQFF

j_call: TRBJ2-7
v_call: TRBV20-1
clone_size: few
d_call: NA
cdr3_nt: TGCAGTGCTATGGGGTCTTACGAGCAGTACTTC
cdr3_aa: CSAMGSYEQYF

j_call: TRBJ1-5
v_call: TRBV20-1
clone_size: few
d_call: NA
cdr3_nt: TGCAGTGCTAGCCCCGGGGGGCTAAAAAATCAGCCCCAGCATTTT
cdr3_aa: CSASPGGLKNQPQHF

j_call: TRBJ1-2
v_call: TRBV4-3
clone_size: NA
d_call: NA
cdr3_nt: TGCGCCAGCAGCCAAGATTTGGACAGAGTCACTAACTATGGCTACACCTTC
cdr3_aa: CASSQDLDRVTNYGYTF

j_call: TRBJ2-1
v_call: TRBV7-2
clone_size: NA
d_call: NA
cdr3_nt: TGTGCCAGCAGCCTTGGAAATCGCGGCGATGAGCAGTTCTTC
cdr3_aa: CASSLGNRGDEQFF

j_call: TRBJ2-5
v_call: TRBV29-1
clone_size: NA
d_call: NA
cdr3_nt: TGCAGCGTTACCGGGTTCCAAGAGACCCAGTACTTC
cdr3_aa: CSVTGFQETQYF

j_call: TRBJ2-7
v_call: TRBV5-6
clone_size: NA
d_call: NA
cdr3_nt: TGTGCCAGCAGCCCCAGGGTCCTCTCCTACGAGCAGTACTTC
cdr3_aa: CASSPRVLSYEQYF

j_call: TRBJ2-6
v_call: TRBV30
clone_size: NA
d_call: NA
cdr3_nt: TGTGCCTGGAGTGCCCCCGGGATTGGGGCCAACGTCCTGACTTTC
cdr3_aa: CAWSAPGIGANVLTF

j_call: TRBJ2-3
v_call: TRBV29-1
clone_size: NA
d_call: NA
cdr3_nt: TGCAGCGTTGGCTTAACAGGGAACACAGATACGCAGTATTTT
cdr3_aa: CSVGLTGNTDTQYF

j_call: TRBJ2-5
v_call: TRBV5-1
clone_size: NA
d_call: NA
cdr3_nt: TGCGCCAGCAGCACTCAGCGGGCAGAGACCCAGTACTTC
cdr3_aa: CASSTQRAETQYF

j_call: TRBJ2-7
v_call: TRBV4-1
clone_size: NA
d_call: TRBD2
cdr3_nt: TGCGCCAGCAGCCACCTGGGACTAGCTTTTTACGAGCAGTACTTC
cdr3_aa: CASSHLGLAFYEQYF

j_call: TRBJ2-3
v_call: TRBV7-3
clone_size: few
d_call: NA
cdr3_nt: TGTGCCAGCAGCCGACTAGACTACACAGATACGCAGTATTTT
cdr3_aa: CASSRLDYTDTQYF

j_call: TRBJ1-4
v_call: TRBV20-1
clone_size: NA
d_call: TRBD1
cdr3_nt: TGCAGTGCTAGAGATCAGGACAGGGGAAAACTGTTTTTT
cdr3_aa: CSARDQDRGKLFF

j_call: TRBJ1-1
v_call: TRBV7-2
clone_size: few
d_call: NA
cdr3_nt: TGTGCCAGCTTATACCAAACGGGGACCGAAGCTTTCTTT
cdr3_aa: CASLYQTGTEAFF

j_call: TRBJ1-6
v_call: TRBV11-1
clone_size: NA
d_call: TRBD1
cdr3_nt: TGTGCCAGCAGCACCACCCTAGGGGGACAGGCGGGGAATTCACCCCTCCACTTT
cdr3_aa: CASSTTLGGQAGNSPLHF

j_call: TRBJ2-1
v_call: TRBV6-2/TRBV6-3
clone_size: few
d_call: NA
cdr3_nt: TGTGCCAGCAGCCCCCCGGGTAGCAGCTCCTACAATGAGCAGTTCTTC
cdr3_aa: CASSPPGSSSYNEQFF

j_call: TRBJ2-5
v_call: TRBV7-9
clone_size: NA
d_call: TRBD1
cdr3_nt: TGTGCCAGCAGGGCCTGGAACAGGGGGACCAACCAAGAGACCCAGTACTTC
cdr3_aa: CASRAWNRGTNQETQYF

j_call: TRBJ1-3
v_call: TRBV7-2
clone_size: few
d_call: NA
cdr3_nt: TGTGCCAGCAGCCCGACGTCGTTTGGAAACACCATATATTTT
cdr3_aa: CASSPTSFGNTIYF

j_call: TRBJ2-2
v_call: TRBV5-1
clone_size: few
d_call: NA
cdr3_nt: TGCGCCAGCACACCAAACACGAACACCGGGGAGCTGTTTTTT
cdr3_aa: CASTPNTNTGELFF

j_call: TRBJ1-5
v_call: TRBV3-1
clone_size: NA
d_call: NA
cdr3_nt: TGTGCCAGCAGCCCGGCGTTGAAGCAGCCCCAGCATTTT
cdr3_aa: CASSPALKQPQHF

j_call: TRBJ2-1
v_call: TRBV29-1
clone_size: many
d_call: TRBD1
cdr3_nt: TGCAGCGTTGGACCGGGACAGGGCACCCATGAGCAGTTCTTC
cdr3_aa: CSVGPGQGTHEQFF

j_call: TRBJ2-6
v_call: TRBV27
clone_size: NA
d_call: NA
cdr3_nt: TGTGCCAGCAGTTCGTATCAGATACAGGCATCTGGGGCCAACGTCCTGACTTTC
cdr3_aa: CASSSYQIQASGANVLTF

j_call: TRBJ2-7
v_call: TRBV12-3/TRBV12-4
clone_size: many
d_call: NA
cdr3_nt: TGTGCCAGCAGTCCGAGGGGCGAGCAGTACTTC
cdr3_aa: CASSPRGEQYF

j_call: TRBJ1-4
v_call: TRBV10-3
clone_size: NA
d_call: NA
cdr3_nt: TGTGCCATCAGGTCAGGCGCAACTAATGAAAAACTGTTTTTT
cdr3_aa: CAIRSGATNEKLFF

j_call: TRBJ2-3
v_call: TRBV6-1
clone_size: many
d_call: TRBD2
cdr3_nt: TGTGCCAGCAGCCCGGGGGGCGGGGGGGCCTATACGCAGTATTTT
cdr3_aa: CASSPGGGGAYTQYF

j_call: TRBJ2-2
v_call: TRBV29-1
clone_size: many
d_call: NA
cdr3_nt: TGCAGCGTTGGGTCGCAGGGAAACACCGGGGAGCTGTTTTTT
cdr3_aa: CSVGSQGNTGELFF

j_call: TRBJ2-5
v_call: TRBV3-1
clone_size: NA
d_call: NA
cdr3_nt: TGTGCCAGCAGCCTCCACGACGGTAGACCGGAGACCCAGTACTTC
cdr3_aa: CASSLHDGRPETQYF

j_call: TRBJ1-1
v_call: TRBV12-3/TRBV12-4
clone_size: NA
d_call: TRBD1
cdr3_nt: TGTGCCAGCAAACCAACAGGGGATTTTCGCACTGAAGCTTTCTTT
cdr3_aa: CASKPTGDFRTEAFF

j_call: TRBJ2-2
v_call: TRBV10-3
clone_size: few
d_call: NA
cdr3_nt: TGTGCCATCAGTGAGCTACATACCGGGGAGCTGTTTTTT
cdr3_aa: CAISELHTGELFF

j_call: TRBJ2-3
v_call: TRBV5-1
clone_size: NA
d_call: TRBD2
cdr3_nt: TGCGCCAGCAGCTTGGATCCGGCTAGCGGGGGGTCAGATACGCAGTATTTT
cdr3_aa: CASSLDPASGGSDTQYF

j_call: TRBJ1-2
v_call: TRBV25-1
clone_size: NA
d_call: TRBD1
cdr3_nt: TGTGCCAGCAGTTTCGGGACAGGGGAGGGTGGCTACACCTTC
cdr3_aa: CASSFGTGEGGYTF

j_call: TRBJ1-4
v_call: TRBV6-1
clone_size: many
d_call: NA
cdr3_nt: TGTGCCAGCAGTGAGAATCTCCAGGGGAGGAATGAAAAACTGTTTTTT
cdr3_aa: CASSENLQGRNEKLFF

j_call: TRBJ1-3
v_call: TRBV28
clone_size: few
d_call: NA
cdr3_nt: TGTGCCACCCTTTTGACAGGTTCCAAAGGCTCTGGAAACACCATATATTTT
cdr3_aa: CATLLTGSKGSGNTIYF

j_call: TRBJ2-3
v_call: TRBV9
clone_size: few
d_call: TRBD2
cdr3_nt: TGTGCCAGCAGCGTAGGCCAGGGAGGGATAGATACGCAGTATTTT
cdr3_aa: CASSVGQGGIDTQYF